This T cell receptor (beta chain) appears in the sequencing data of a study of CD8+CD57+ T cells in acquired aplastic anemia. Individuals selected for sequencing had exhibited CD8+CD57+ cell expansion on flow cytometry. Using genomic DNA as the template, TCR beta VDJ and CDR3 profiling was carried out. Using its own MiXCR run on the reads, TCRdb lists one record per CDR3 protein. This table has about 150,000 distinct CDR3 sequences, about half appearing once. This clonotype was counted many times. This clonotype was sampled from a human donor with aplastic anemia. Source material: sorted CD4+, CD8+, or CD8+CD57+ T cells (not recorded which) from PBMCs.

The CDR3 region is CASSLRLNTEAFF. The CDR3 bases are TGTGCCAGCAGTTTACGCCTGAACACTGAAGCTTTCTTT. The V call is TRBV12-3 or TRBV12-4, the J call TRBJ1-1; D is ambiguous. Between the trimmed V and J ends, which lost 2 bases and 0 bases, there was a span of 4 bases. The CDR3 has 13 residues.